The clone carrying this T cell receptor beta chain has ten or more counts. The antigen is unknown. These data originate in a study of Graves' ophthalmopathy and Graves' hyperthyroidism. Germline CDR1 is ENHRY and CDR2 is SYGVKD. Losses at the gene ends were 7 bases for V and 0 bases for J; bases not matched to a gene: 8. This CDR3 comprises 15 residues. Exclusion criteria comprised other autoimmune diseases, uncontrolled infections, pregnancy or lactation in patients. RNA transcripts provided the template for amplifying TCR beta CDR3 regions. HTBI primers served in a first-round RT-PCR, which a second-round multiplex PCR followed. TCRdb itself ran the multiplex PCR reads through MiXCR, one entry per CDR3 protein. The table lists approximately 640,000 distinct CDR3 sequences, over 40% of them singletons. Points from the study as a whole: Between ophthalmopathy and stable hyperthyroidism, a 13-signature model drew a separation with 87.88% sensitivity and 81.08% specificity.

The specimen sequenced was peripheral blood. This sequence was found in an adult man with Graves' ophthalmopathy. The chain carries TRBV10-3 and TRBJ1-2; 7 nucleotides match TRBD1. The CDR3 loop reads CAITTTGTANYGYTF. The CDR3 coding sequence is TGTGCCATCACCACGACAGGGACCGCTAACTATGGCTACACCTTC.